These 30 T cell receptor beta chains came from one sample sequenced in a study of shared clonotypes between healthy human individuals (dated by TCRdb to the early 2020s). Library generation was performed with the immunoSEQ multiplex PCR assay. TCRdb holds this immuneACCESS table with in-frame rearrangements only. Some clones are missing; in checked studies, unresolved V genes explain under half, and the rest has no known cause. The sample records 950,000 to 1,100,000 clones, roughly 80% of which are singletons. About 1.5% of the sample lies in the top ten. The sample taken for sequencing was memory CD4+ T cells sorted from blood. Sample cell subset or site, as interpreted from the label and publication: CD45RA-negative fraction. Every receptor here comes from a man aged 18 to 29 in good health.

The chain recombines TRBV6-6 with TRBJ2-1; unclear D gene. The V end lost 5 bases, the J end lost 9 bases, and 14 bases lay between the germline ends. The germline V gene has CDR1 MNHNY and CDR2 SVGAGI (reference sequence). The CDR3 totals 13 residues. The chain's CDR3 is CASSPPPASEQFF. In DNA, the CDR3 is TGTGCCAGCAGTCCCCCCCCAGCGAGTGAGCAGTTCTTC.

V usage is TRBV7-2 and J usage is TRBJ2-3; TRBD1 agrees at 11 bases. The CDR3 spans 14 residues. V trimming: 9 bases; J trimming: 3 bases; junction bases outside the gene matches: 5. CDR1 is SGHTA and CDR2 is FQGNSA in the germline V gene. The CDR3 DNA reads TGTGCCAGTCAGGACAGGGGGCATACAGATACGCAGTATTTT. Translation: CASQDRGHTDTQYF.

This rearrangement joins TRBV19 to TRBJ2-1, with a possible D match to TRBD1 (6 bases). The CDR3 contains 15 residues. V shed 3 bases and J shed 6 bases, with 15 bases lying between them. In germline, CDR1 is LNHDA, CDR2 SQIVND (reference sequence). CDR3: CASSIKTGTRNEQFF. CDR3 sequence (DNA): TGTGCCAGTAGTATCAAGACAGGAACGCGCAATGAGCAGTTCTTC. Using reference TRBV19 and TRBJ2-1 for the parts outside the CDR3, the full variable domain is DGGITQSPKYLFRKEGQNVTLSCEQNLNHDAMYWYRQDPGQGLRLIYYSQIVNDFQKGDIAEGYSVSREKKESFPLTVTSAQKNPTAFYLCASSIKTGTRNEQFFGPGTRLTVL.

The chain employs TRBV9 and TRBJ1-1; 7 nucleotides line up with TRBD1. Germline CDR1 SGDLS, CDR2 YYNGEE. The trim removed 2 bases at V and 0 bases at J, leaving 7 bases unmatched. The CDR3 sequence is 16 residues long. CDR3 nucleotide sequence: TGTGCCAGCAGCGTCCTCCAGGGGGTTGTGAACACTGAAGCTTTCTTT. Encoded protein: CASSVLQGVVNTEAFF.

J is TRBJ2-3 and V is TRBV5-1; D might be TRBD2 (7 bases). Deletions cut 2 bases from V and 5 bases from J, with 12 bases between. Germline values: CDR1 SGHRS, CDR2 YFSETQ. CDR3 length: 14 amino acids. CDR3: CASSLTGGKDTQYF. The CDR3, as DNA: TGCGCCAGCAGCTTAACGGGGGGCAAAGATACGCAGTATTTT.

This clone was recorded only once. The chain links TRBV4-1 to TRBJ2-7, with D possibly TRBD1 on 5 matching bases. Germline V gene data show CDR1 as MGHRA and CDR2 as YSYEKL. The CDR3 extends over 18 amino acids. Trimming cost V 4 bases and J 5 bases, with 27 bases left between them. DNA of the CDR3: TGCGCCAGCAGCCGCAACCCCTTGGGTGCAGGGAAAATAAACGAGCAGTACTTC. Translation: CASSRNPLGAGKINEQYF.

This chain joins TRBV27 and TRBJ2-7; 8 positions match TRBD2. This CDR3 comprises 15 residues. Per the germline V gene, CDR1 is MNHEY and CDR2 is SMNVEV (reference sequence). V dropped 5 bases and J dropped 1; count of bases not matched to a gene: 7. CDR3 in DNA: TGTGCCAGCAGTCCAAGGACTAGCAATTCCTACGAGCAGTACTTC. This gives the protein CASSPRTSNSYEQYF.

The chain has TRBV6-1 and TRBJ1-2, with D perhaps matching TRBD1 (6 bases). This CDR3 has 14 amino acids. Per the germline V gene, CDR1 is MNHNS and CDR2 is SASEGT. V was cut by 2 bases and J by 4 bases, with 11 bases left in between. The CDR3: CASSESVTGYGYTF. CDR3 sequence (DNA): TGTGCCAGCAGTGAATCCGTGACAGGCTATGGCTACACCTTC.

The chain joins TRBV7-9 to TRBJ2-1; 8 bases align to TRBD1. The CDR3 spans 16 residues. Per the germline V gene, CDR1 is SEHNR and CDR2 is FQNEAQ (reference sequence). The trim removed 5 bases at V and 8 bases at J, leaving 14 bases unmatched. CDR3 DNA: TGTGCCAGCAGCACCCGGACAGGGCTCAGGTCGGATGAGCAGTTCTTC. Translating gives CASSTRTGLRSDEQFF. The full variable domain, completed using reference TRBV7-9 and TRBJ2-1, is DTGVSQNPRHKITKRGQNVTFRCDPISEHNRLYWYRQTLGQGPEFLTYFQNEAQLEKSRLLSDRFSAERPKGSFSTLEIQRTEQGDSAMYLCASSTRTGLRSDEQFFGPGTRLTVL.

For this clone: A junction boundary mismatches the germline segment, possibly from a read error. V and J are TRBV5-1 and TRBJ2-1; D is unresolved. The CDR3 has 13 residues. Germline values: CDR1 SGHRS, CDR2 YFSETQ. Written as DNA, the CDR3 is TGCGCCAGCAGCTTGGACGCCTTATCGAAACCCCTCTTC. It translates to CASSLDALSKPLF.

V and J are TRBV11-2 and TRBJ2-7, with D tentatively TRBD1 or TRBD2 (5 bases each). CDR3 length: 15 amino acids. Trimming pared 5 bases from V and 3 bases from J, leaving 17 bases between. CDR1 and CDR2 (germline): SGHAT, FQNNGV. For the CDR3, the DNA is TGTGCCAGCAGCCAAGGGACGGGTAAATACTACGAGCAGTACTTC. It translates to CASSQGTGKYYEQYF.

The gene calls are TRBV5-6 and TRBJ1-2; 9 bases match TRBD1. With V trimmed by 0 bases and J by 2 bases, 2 bases remained unmatched. Per the germline V gene, CDR1 is SGHDT and CDR2 is YYEEEE. CDR3 length: 15 amino acids. CDR3 sequence: CASSLAGTGNYGYTF. CDR3 DNA sequence: TGTGCCAGCAGCTTGGCCGGGACAGGGAACTATGGCTACACCTTC.

This chain links TRBV11-2 with TRBJ2-1; D is undetermined. This CDR3 is built from 15 residues. Looked up from germline, CDR1 is SGHAT and CDR2 is FQNNGV. V dropped 2 bases and J dropped 1 base, with 9 bases sitting between them. The CDR3, as DNA: TGTGCCAGCAGCTTATATGGCGGATCCTACAATGAGCAGTTCTTC. It is translated as CASSLYGGSYNEQFF.

J is TRBJ2-6 and V is TRBV5-1, with D tentatively TRBD2 (6 bases). Trimming removed 4 bases from V and 0 bases from J, with 8 bases in between. The CDR3 has 15 amino acids. Germline V gene sequence: CDR1 SGHRS, CDR2 YFSETQ. CDR3 residues: CASSHGSSGANVLTF. The CDR3 bases are TGCGCCAGCAGCCACGGGAGCTCTGGGGCCAACGTCCTGACTTTC.

Worth noting for this clone: A read error may account for a junction end that differs from germline. V usage is TRBV28 and J usage is TRBJ1-4; possible D gene TRBD1, 5 bases. Germline V gene sequence: CDR1 MDHEN, CDR2 SYDVKM. This CDR3 has 13 amino acids. CDR3 in DNA: TGTGCCAGCGGGGCAGGACGTAATCAAAAACTGTTTTTT. Its protein is CASGAGRNQKLFF.

This chain uses TRBV2 with TRBJ2-1, with 12 nucleotides matching TRBD2. J was trimmed by 6 bases and V by 6 bases; bases with no gene match: 6. The CDR3 contains 15 residues. Germline CDR1 and CDR2: SNHLY and FYNNEI. The CDR3 spells CASRELAGGPNEQFF. The CDR3 nucleotides are TGTGCCAGCAGAGAACTAGCGGGGGGCCCCAATGAGCAGTTCTTC.

V usage is TRBV5-1 and J usage is TRBJ2-1; tentative D call: TRBD2 (5 bases). Trimming pared 0 bases from V and 3 bases from J, leaving 10 bases between. The CDR3 loop spans 15 amino acids. Germline assignment: CDR1 SGHRS and CDR2 YFSETQ. The CDR3 region is CASSLAASFYNEQFF. The CDR3, as DNA: TGCGCCAGCAGCTTGGCAGCTAGCTTCTACAATGAGCAGTTCTTC.

This chain connects TRBV7-6 to TRBJ2-3, with TRBD1 as a possible D gene (5 bases). The V end lost 5 bases, the J end lost 9 bases, and 21 bases lay between the germline ends. The CDR3 runs to 15 residues. The germline CDR1 and CDR2 sequences are SGHVS and FNYEAQ. CDR3 sequence: CASSGAGIFVGTQYF. CDR3 bases: TGTGCCAGCAGCGGGGCCGGTATCTTTGTCGGGACGCAGTATTTT.

The V call is TRBV19, the J call TRBJ1-5, with 10 nucleotides matching TRBD1. Germline assignment: CDR1 LNHDA and CDR2 SQIVND (reference sequence). Unmatched junction bases numbered 11, after V lost 6 bases and J lost 0 bases. The CDR3 has 18 amino acids. The CDR3 DNA follows: TGTGCCAGTAGCAGGACAGGGGGTCAAGGTTATAGCAATCAGCCCCAGCATTTT. Encoded protein: CASSRTGGQGYSNQPQHF.

The V call is TRBV7-2, the J call TRBJ1-2; TRBD1 matches at 7 bases. V gave up 1 base and J gave up 5 bases; unmatched junction bases: 10. The CDR3 spans 16 residues. Germline CDR1 and CDR2: SGHTA and FQGNSA. CDR3 DNA: TGTGCCAGCAGCTTAGATCGTATAGGGGGCGCTTATGGCTACACCTTC. This translates into CASSLDRIGGAYGYTF.

The J gene is TRBJ1-6, the V gene TRBV30; no clear D gene. CDR1 is GTSNPN and CDR2 is SVGIG in the germline V gene (reference sequence). The CDR3 is made up of 14 amino acids. Trimming pared 2 bases from V and 9 bases from J, leaving 14 bases between. CDR3 loop: CAWSTANWGSPLHF. CDR3 nucleotide sequence: TGTGCCTGGAGTACGGCTAACTGGGGTTCACCCCTCCACTTT.

The rearrangement joins TRBV7-9 to TRBJ1-2; D not resolved. Germline-derived CDR1 and CDR2 are SEHNR and FQNEAQ (reference sequence). This CDR3 region has 15 residues. Trimming removed 0 bases from V and 8 bases from J, with 16 bases in between. CDR3 in DNA: TGTGCCAGCAGCTTAGCGAGTTTACCCCTTTTCGGCTACACCTTC. Encoded protein: CASSLASLPLFGYTF.

Points on this clone: Other DNA variants within this sample encode the same CDR3. The rearrangement joins TRBV6-1 to TRBJ1-5; 11 bases match TRBD1. With 4 bases clipped from V and 4 bases from J, the junction kept 3 bases outside the gene matches. This CDR3 contains 15 residues. From germline, CDR1 is MNHNS and CDR2 SASEGT. The CDR3 region is CASSGGDRGNQPQHF. The CDR3 coding sequence is TGTGCCAGCAGTGGGGGGGACAGGGGGAATCAGCCCCAGCATTTT.

The chain has TRBV5-6 and TRBJ1-3, with D possibly TRBD1 on 6 matching bases. Trimming stripped 4 bases from V and 0 bases from J, with 23 bases between. CDR1 and CDR2 from the germline V gene are SGHDT and YYEEEE. The CDR3 runs 19 residues. The CDR3 coding sequence is TGTGCCAGCAGCGAAATTGGGGGCAGGTCCACGAGCTCTGGAAACACCATATATTTT. Translated: CASSEIGGRSTSSGNTIYF. Drawing the rest from reference TRBV5-6 and TRBJ1-3, the complete variable domain is DAGVTQSPTHLIKTRGQQVTLRCSPKSGHDTVSWYQQALGQGPQFIFQYYEEEERQRGNFPDRFSGHQFPNYSSELNVNALLLGDSALYLCASSEIGGRSTSSGNTIYFGEGSWLTVV.

The chain recombines TRBV6-6 with TRBJ2-6; D perhaps matches TRBD2 (6 bases). Germline V gene lookup returns CDR1 MNHNY and CDR2 SVGAGI (reference sequence). V was cut by 3 bases and J by 7 bases, with 10 bases left in between. The CDR3 contains 14 residues. The CDR3, as DNA: TGTGCCAGCAGTTATAGGGACTTAGCCAACGTCCTGACTTTC. It specifies CASSYRDLANVLTF.

This clone was seen at least ten times. V and J are TRBV6-1 and TRBJ1-4; D perhaps matches TRBD1 (6 bases). Between the trimmed V and J ends, which lost 7 bases and 8 bases, there was a span of 17 bases. Germline CDR1 and CDR2: MNHNS and SASEGT. This CDR3 is 14 amino acids long. Here the CDR3 DNA reads TGTGCCAGCACTCCCCTACAGGGTGGGGAAAAACTGTTTTTT. This sequence encodes CASTPLQGGEKLFF.

This clone was observed a handful of times. The chain employs TRBV18 and TRBJ1-1; D uncertain. From germline, CDR1 is KGHSH and CDR2 LQKENI. The CDR3 is made up of 13 amino acids. Trimming took 3 bases from V and 6 from J, leaving 11 bases between them. The CDR3 DNA reads TGTGCCAGCTCACCCTCAGTTAAATCTGAAGCTTTCTTT. Translation gives CASSPSVKSEAFF.

The chain carries TRBV7-8 and TRBJ1-1, with 7 bases lining up with TRBD1. Germline trimming cut 5 bases from V and 5 bases from J; bases unmatched to any gene: 5. Looked up from germline, CDR1 is SGHVS and CDR2 is FQNEAQ. CDR3 size: 13 residues. The CDR3 nucleotides are TGTGCCAGCAGCGCCGCAGGGGGAACTGAAGCTTTCTTT. It encodes CASSAAGGTEAFF.

With regard to this clone: A much more abundant neighbour one base away suggests this may be a read error. The CDR3 reads CASSPGQGNYGYTF. DNA of the CDR3: TGTGCCAGCAGCCCGGGACAGGGTAACTATGGCTACACCTTC. The chain joins TRBV7-6 to TRBJ1-2; 9 bases line up with TRBD1. The CDR3 is 14 residues long. The V gene's germline CDR1 is SGHVS and CDR2 FNYEAQ. Trimming removed 5 bases from V and 1 base from J; junction bases left unmatched: 2.

V is TRBV27 and J is TRBJ1-1; TRBD1 might be the D (6 bases). The CDR3 runs to 12 residues. The V and J ends lost 3 bases and 8 bases respectively, with 10 bases between them. Germline lookup yields CDR1 MNHEY and CDR2 SMNVEV (reference sequence). CDR3 in DNA: TGTGCCAGCAGTTTCCCGGGACAAGAAGCTTTCTTT. It codes for CASSFPGQEAFF.